Presented here are 22 T cell receptor beta chains from one specimen sequenced in a study of cytomegalovirus exposure and HLA in healthy donors. Primers included in the PCR were 60 Vbeta and 13 Jbeta primers. Measured with immunoSEQ multiplex PCR; TCRdb has only the in-frame clones, and not every one. The data contain around 190,000 clones, 70% to 85% of them singletons. Sequenced input: PBMCs. Receptors originate from a woman in her forties in good health and CMV-seronegative.

The chain is built from TRBV28 and TRBJ2-4; D may be TRBD1 (6 bases). Trimming took off 3 bases at V and 13 bases at J, with 19 bases between the two ends. CDR1 is MDHEN and CDR2 is SYDVKM in the germline V gene. CDR3 length equals 14 residues. The CDR3 DNA reads TGTGCCAGCAGTTTTTCAGGGGCCGACGGGAACCAGTACTTC. It yields the protein CASSFSGADGNQYF.

The chain couples TRBV5-6 to TRBJ2-5, with a weak D call TRBD1 (5 bases). Germline CDR1 SGHDT, CDR2 YYEEEE. Trimming took off 1 base at V and 5 bases at J, with 12 bases between the two ends. This CDR3 spans 14 amino acids. The CDR3 protein is CASSLRGGFETQYF. DNA of the CDR3: TGTGCCAGCAGCTTGAGGGGTGGATTCGAGACCCAGTACTTC.

The chain combines TRBV18 with TRBJ2-1; TRBD1 might be the D (5 bases). V lost 0 bases and J lost 9, with 12 bases in between. The CDR3 extends over 14 amino acids. The germline gives CDR1 KGHSH, CDR2 LQKENI. The CDR3 DNA reads as TGTGCCAGCTCACCACCGGTGATGGGGCGTGAGCAGTTCTTC. This gives the protein CASSPPVMGREQFF. Based on the CDR3 plus reference TRBV18 and TRBJ2-1, the full variable domain is NAGVMQNPRHLVRRRGQEARLRCSPMKGHSHVYWYRQLPEEGLKFMVYLQKENIIDESGMPKERFSAEFPKEGPSILRIQQVVRGDSAAYFCASSPPVMGREQFFGPGTRLTVL.

The chain carries TRBV5-1 and TRBJ2-3, with a weak D call TRBD1 (5 bases). V lost 5 bases to trimming and J lost 6 bases, with 25 bases between them. Germline assignment: CDR1 SGHRS and CDR2 YFSETQ. The CDR3 totals 17 residues. CDR3 in DNA: TGCGCCAGCAGTTACCTGGGGTCAGGGCCGGCAGTTGATACGCAGTATTTT. It encodes CASSYLGSGPAVDTQYF.

The rearrangement uses TRBV9 and TRBJ2-2, with D unresolved. The CDR3 is 13 amino acids. CDR1 is SGDLS, CDR2 YYNGEE, per germline. Trimming removed 0 bases from V and 6 bases from J, with 6 bases in between. The CDR3 reads CASSVGTAGELFF. The CDR3 DNA reads TGTGCCAGCAGCGTAGGAACAGCCGGGGAGCTGTTTTTT.

The chain carries TRBV5-1 and TRBJ2-7; the D is unclear. Germline V lookup: CDR1 SGHRS, CDR2 YFSETQ. The CDR3 is 13 residues long. Trimming took off 0 bases at V and 3 bases at J, with 7 bases between the two ends. The CDR3 coding sequence is TGCGCCAGCAGCTTGGAAGCAGGCTACGAGCAGTACTTC. This sequence encodes CASSLEAGYEQYF.

The J gene is TRBJ1-2, the V gene TRBV5-4; D unclear. V shed 2 bases and J shed 4 bases, with 12 bases lying between them. This CDR3 spans 14 amino acids. Germline assignment: CDR1 SGHNT and CDR2 YYREEE (reference sequence). The CDR3 loop is CASSFTGDLYGYTF. The CDR3 nucleotides are TGTGCCAGCAGCTTTACCGGGGATCTCTATGGCTACACCTTC.

The chain has TRBV7-9 and TRBJ1-1; D unclear. This CDR3 spans 15 amino acids. The V and J ends lost 3 bases and 2 bases respectively, with 13 bases between them. Germline V gene data show CDR1 as SEHNR and CDR2 as FQNEAQ (reference sequence). The CDR3 sequence: CASSFPRHLNTEAFF. The CDR3 nucleotides read TGTGCCAGCAGCTTCCCGAGACACCTAAACACTGAAGCTTTCTTT.

The genes are TRBV30 and TRBJ1-1; D gene ambiguous. V gave up 0 bases and J gave up 1 base, with 9 bases separating them. The germline V gene has CDR1 GTSNPN and CDR2 SVGIG (reference sequence). The CDR3 runs 14 residues. The CDR3, as DNA: TGTGCCTGGAGTGTACACAGCAGGAACACTGAAGCTTTCTTT. Amino acid sequence: CAWSVHSRNTEAFF.

The genes are TRBV18 and TRBJ1-1; TRBD1 is a possible D gene (5 bases). V lost 6 bases, J lost 1 base, and 12 bases lay in between. The germline gives CDR1 KGHSH, CDR2 LQKENI. The CDR3 is made up of 14 amino acids. CDR3 sequence (DNA): TGTGCCAGCTCTTCGGGGGGGAAGAACACTGAAGCTTTCTTT. Protein: CASSSGGKNTEAFF.

The chain links TRBV5-1 to TRBJ2-3; the match to TRBD2 covers 11 bases. The CDR3 is 17 residues long. Germline CDR1 reads SGHRS; CDR2 reads YFSETQ. V was clipped by 4 bases and J by 3 bases; unmatched bases: 10. The CDR3 DNA follows: TGCGCCAGCAGCACGGGTTCTTTAGCGGGAGGGACAGATACGCAGTATTTT. Its protein product is CASSTGSLAGGTDTQYF.

The chain combines TRBV7-9 with TRBJ2-1; the D is unclear. The germline gives CDR1 SEHNR, CDR2 FQNEAQ (reference sequence). The CDR3 has 18 amino acids. Deletions cut 1 base from V and 0 bases from J, with 16 bases between. The CDR3 DNA is TGTGCCAGCAGCTTAGGTTCCCTCCCCTCCAGCTCCTACAATGAGCAGTTCTTC. Translating gives CASSLGSLPSSSYNEQFF.

The sample holds a few counts of this clone. V usage is TRBV5-6 and J usage is TRBJ1-1; the match to TRBD1 covers 12 bases. V was clipped by 3 bases and J by 4 bases; unmatched bases: 4. The CDR3 runs 15 residues. Germline lookup yields CDR1 SGHDT and CDR2 YYEEEE. CDR3 DNA sequence: TGTGCCAGCAGCTGGGACAGGGGGCCAGTCACTGAAGCTTTCTTT. It yields the protein CASSWDRGPVTEAFF. Filled out from reference TRBV5-6 and TRBJ1-1, the complete variable domain reads DAGVTQSPTHLIKTRGQQVTLRCSPKSGHDTVSWYQQALGQGPQFIFQYYEEEERQRGNFPDRFSGHQFPNYSSELNVNALLLGDSALYLCASSWDRGPVTEAFFGQGTRLTVV.

This clone was counted only a few times. The gene calls are TRBV5-6 and TRBJ2-7; 7 bases are shared with TRBD1. The CDR3 is 16 amino acids. The junction had 10 bases not matched to a gene; V was cut back by 1 base and J by 3 bases. CDR1 is SGHDT, CDR2 YYEEEE, per germline. CDR3 in DNA: TGTGCCAGCAGCTTGTTTTCTGGGACAGCGCTCTACGAGCAGTACTTC. Encoded protein: CASSLFSGTALYEQYF.

The genes are TRBV5-1 and TRBJ1-3; D remains ambiguous. The CDR3 length is 15 residues. Germline V CDR1 and CDR2: SGHRS, YFSETQ. V lost 0 bases and J lost 4, with 11 bases in between. CDR3 protein: CASSLAPVVGNTIYF. The CDR3 DNA follows: TGCGCCAGCAGCTTGGCTCCGGTGGTCGGAAACACCATATATTTT.

CDR3 sequence reads: CASSHGWGTAAYGYTF. DNA of the CDR3: TGTGCCAGCAGCCACGGTTGGGGCACGGCGGCCTATGGCTACACCTTC. The chain combines TRBV5-4 with TRBJ1-2, with D perhaps TRBD1 (5 bases). The CDR3 runs to 16 residues. Trimming stripped 4 bases from V and 4 bases from J, with 20 bases between. CDR1 and CDR2 from the germline V gene are SGHNT and YYREEE (reference sequence). The full variable domain, with the rest looked up from reference TRBV5-4 and TRBJ1-2, is ETGVTQSPTHLIKTRGQQVTLRCSSQSGHNTVSWYQQALGQGPQFIFQYYREEENGRGNFPPRFSGLQFPNYSSELNVNALELDDSALYLCASSHGWGTAAYGYTFGSGTRLTVV.

In regard to this clone: The sample carries other DNA sequences with the same CDR3. The CDR3 DNA sequence: TGCGCCAGCAGATCAGGGACAGGGCACGGCTACACCTTC. Translation: CASRSGTGHGYTF. The chain employs TRBV5-1 and TRBJ1-2; TRBD1 matches 9 bases. After removal of 5 bases from V and 8 bases from J, the junction contained 7 bases not matched to a gene. Germline CDR1 SGHRS, CDR2 YFSETQ. The CDR3 is 13 residues long.

The chain joins TRBV15 to TRBJ2-5, with a possible D match to TRBD2 (6 bases). The last part of the DNA fits TRBJ2-7 better; the J call may be wrong. The CDR3 sequence is 15 residues long. Germline loops: CDR1 LNHNV, CDR2 YYDKDF (reference sequence). Written as DNA, the CDR3 is TGTGCCACCAGCAGACCTACGGGAGAAGCCTACGAGCAGTACTTC. It codes for CATSRPTGEAYEQYF.

V is TRBV28 and J is TRBJ2-7, with unresolved D. The CDR3 length is 15 residues. The ends were cut back, 6 bases at V and 3 bases at J, with 18 bases in the middle. Germline CDR1 is MDHEN and CDR2 is SYDVKM. The CDR3 nucleotides are TGTGCCAGCAGCTCCCTTCTGGGCTCCAGCTACGAGCAGTACTTC. This encodes CASSSLLGSSYEQYF.

The chain employs TRBV27 and TRBJ1-2; weak D call: TRBD1 (5 bases). V lost 7 bases, J lost 0 bases, and 24 bases lay in between. The CDR3 length is 18 residues. Germline V gives CDR1 MNHEY, CDR2 SMNVEV (reference sequence). This CDR3 is CASKFKGVSGGTNYGYTF. CDR3 DNA sequence: TGTGCCAGCAAGTTTAAAGGGGTTTCGGGGGGGACTAACTATGGCTACACCTTC.

The genes are TRBV7-9 and TRBJ2-1; 7 positions agree with TRBD1. The CDR3 contains 14 residues. The germline V gene has CDR1 SEHNR and CDR2 FQNEAQ (reference sequence). The J segment lost 2 bases and the V segment lost 8 bases, leaving 6 bases of the junction unmatched. CDR3 protein: CASLSGTAYNEQFF. The CDR3 DNA reads as TGTGCCAGCCTATCCGGGACAGCCTACAATGAGCAGTTCTTC.

The chain carries TRBV7-8 and TRBJ1-4; 9 bases align to TRBD1. The CDR3 sequence is 15 residues long. V lost 5 bases, J lost 7 bases, and 8 bases stayed unmatched. Germline CDR1 SGHVS, CDR2 FQNEAQ. The CDR3 sequence is CASSPGTGLGEKLFF. CDR3 bases: TGTGCCAGCAGCCCCGGGACAGGGCTAGGTGAAAAACTGTTTTTT.